This TCR beta chain appears in the sequencing data of a study of T cell responses to AZD1222 COVID-19 vaccine. Generated by immunoSEQ multiplex PCR, the TCRdb table keeps only in-frame clones and is missing some. Of 95,000 to 110,000 clones detected, 90% appear once; the ten largest clones hold about 4.8%. Study outcomes and limitations: An increase in Spike-specific TCR breadth and depth was observed after two AZD1222 doses. Across spike, vaccine-associated CD4 TCRs were found, dominant at 160-218 and 743-854. It was only after the peak T cell response that any repertoires were sampled. Donors in the cohort were predominantly white British and more often female, and clonal diversity was possibly underestimated.

Details on this clone: Its antigen is undetermined.

Germline loops: CDR1 LNHDA, CDR2 SQIVND (reference sequence). With 3 bases removed from V and 17 bases from J, the gap between germline ends came to 25 bases. The CDR3 consists of 15 residues. This specimen consisted of peripheral blood, obtained on day 0 of AZD1222 vaccination. This chain uses TRBV19 with TRBJ1-4, with a tentative D call TRBD1 (5 bases). This receptor was identified in an adult in good health. The CDR3 nucleotides are TGTGCCAGTAGTATTTCAGGGCAGGGTGCGACCGCGGATTTTTTT. Amino acids: CASSISGQGATADFF.